What follows is one TCR beta chain and its context. Cohorts were assigned according to the clinical history that participants reported. Two negative PCRs, clearance, or symptom resolution characterized the recovered Cohort 3 donors. Germline V gives CDR1 SGDLS, CDR2 YYNGEE. Trimming removed 4 bases from V and 7 bases from J; junction bases left unmatched: 7. The CDR3 totals 13 residues. The sample comes from a study of blood T cell repertoires in COVID-19. Methods used by the authors: The authors estimated nucleated cell counts from reference gene primer amplification. The assay was immunoSEQ multiplex PCR, and TCRdb's table has in-frame clones only and misses some. V and J calls plus clone size are reproduced from that table; the DNA served to infer D and trimming. Of under 200,000 clones detected, over 75% appear once; the ten largest clones hold 6% to 8.5%.

The chain is built from TRBV9 and TRBJ2-7, with 8 bases aligning to TRBD2. Specimen: PBMCs or T cells enriched from blood (not recorded which). The TCR originated in a woman aged 45-59 years who had recovered from COVID-19. Written as DNA, the CDR3 is TGTGCCAGCAGCCTCGGACTAGCCGGGGAGCAGTACTTC. As protein: CASSLGLAGEQYF.